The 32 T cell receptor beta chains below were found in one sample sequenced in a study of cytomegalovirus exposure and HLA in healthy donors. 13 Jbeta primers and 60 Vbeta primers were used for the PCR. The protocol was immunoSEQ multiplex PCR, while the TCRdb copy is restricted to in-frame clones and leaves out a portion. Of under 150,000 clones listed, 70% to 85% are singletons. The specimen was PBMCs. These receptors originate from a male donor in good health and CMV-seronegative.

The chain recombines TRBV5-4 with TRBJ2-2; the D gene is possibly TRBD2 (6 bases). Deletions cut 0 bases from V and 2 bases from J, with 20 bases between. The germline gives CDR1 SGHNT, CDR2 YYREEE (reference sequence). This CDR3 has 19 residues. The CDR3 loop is CASSLDPGVRRFNTGELFF. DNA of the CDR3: TGTGCCAGCAGCTTGGATCCGGGGGTCCGTAGGTTTAACACCGGGGAGCTGTTTTTT.

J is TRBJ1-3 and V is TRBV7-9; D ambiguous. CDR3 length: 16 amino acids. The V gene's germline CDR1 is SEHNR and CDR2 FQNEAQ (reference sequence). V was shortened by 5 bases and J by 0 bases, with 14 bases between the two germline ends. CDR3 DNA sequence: TGTGCCAGCAGCCCAGTCGGGTTAAGCTCTGGAAACACCATATATTTT. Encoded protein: CASSPVGLSSGNTIYF.

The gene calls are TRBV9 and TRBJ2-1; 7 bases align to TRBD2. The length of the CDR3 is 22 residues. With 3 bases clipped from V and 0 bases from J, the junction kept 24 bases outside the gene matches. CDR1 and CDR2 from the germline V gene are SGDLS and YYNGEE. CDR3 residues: CASSGSDSAGVKAPSSYNEQFF. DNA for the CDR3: TGTGCCAGCAGCGGCTCCGATAGTGCGGGAGTGAAGGCCCCAAGCTCCTACAATGAGCAGTTCTTC.

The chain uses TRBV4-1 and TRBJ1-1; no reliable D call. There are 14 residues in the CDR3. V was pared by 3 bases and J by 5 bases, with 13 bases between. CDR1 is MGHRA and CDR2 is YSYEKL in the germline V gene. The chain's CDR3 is CASSHPTVRTEAFF. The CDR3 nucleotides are TGCGCCAGCAGCCACCCTACCGTACGAACTGAAGCTTTCTTT.

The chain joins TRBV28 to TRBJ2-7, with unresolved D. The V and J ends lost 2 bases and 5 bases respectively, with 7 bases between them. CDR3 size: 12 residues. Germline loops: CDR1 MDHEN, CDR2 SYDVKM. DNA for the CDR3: TGTGCCAGCAGTTTACTCCGGGACGAGCAGTACTTC. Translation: CASSLLRDEQYF.

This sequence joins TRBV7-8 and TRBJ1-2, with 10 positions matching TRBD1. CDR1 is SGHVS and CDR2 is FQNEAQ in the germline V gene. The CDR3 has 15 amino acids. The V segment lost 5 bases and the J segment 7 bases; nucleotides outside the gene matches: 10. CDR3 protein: CASSPDRQGAGGYTF. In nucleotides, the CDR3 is TGTGCCAGCAGCCCGGATAGACAGGGGGCAGGTGGCTACACCTTC.

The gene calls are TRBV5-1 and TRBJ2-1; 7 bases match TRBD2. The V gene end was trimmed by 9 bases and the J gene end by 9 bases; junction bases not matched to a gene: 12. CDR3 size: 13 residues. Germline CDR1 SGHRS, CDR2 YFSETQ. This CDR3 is CATRYTSEGEQFF. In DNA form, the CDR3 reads TGCGCCACCAGGTATACTAGCGAAGGTGAGCAGTTCTTC.

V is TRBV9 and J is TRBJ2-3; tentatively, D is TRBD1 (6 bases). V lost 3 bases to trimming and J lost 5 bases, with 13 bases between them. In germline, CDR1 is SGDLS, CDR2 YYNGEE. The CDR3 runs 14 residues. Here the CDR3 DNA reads TGTGCCAGCAGCGGGGGAACAGGGAGAGATACGCAGTATTTT. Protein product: CASSGGTGRDTQYF. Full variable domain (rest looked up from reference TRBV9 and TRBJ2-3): DSGVTQTPKHLITATGQRVTLRCSPRSGDLSVYWYQQSLDQGLQFLIQYYNGEERAKGNILERFSAQQFPDLHSELNLSSLELGDSALYFCASSGGTGRDTQYFGPGTRLTVL.

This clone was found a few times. CDR3 nucleotides: TGTGCCACCAGCACAGGACAGGGGGGCATCTACGAGCAGTACTTC. The encoded protein is CATSTGQGGIYEQYF. The rearrangement uses TRBV15 and TRBJ2-7; TRBD1 matches 10 bases. Unmatched junction bases numbered 6, after V lost 4 bases and J lost 3 bases. The CDR3 spans 15 residues. Germline CDR1 reads LNHNV; CDR2 reads YYDKDF (reference sequence).

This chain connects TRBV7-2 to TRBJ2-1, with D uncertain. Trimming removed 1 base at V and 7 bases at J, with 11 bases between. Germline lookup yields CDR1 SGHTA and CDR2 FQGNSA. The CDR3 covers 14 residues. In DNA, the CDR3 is TGTGCCAGCAGCTTAGTCCCCGAGTGGAATGAGCAGTTCTTC. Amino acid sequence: CASSLVPEWNEQFF.

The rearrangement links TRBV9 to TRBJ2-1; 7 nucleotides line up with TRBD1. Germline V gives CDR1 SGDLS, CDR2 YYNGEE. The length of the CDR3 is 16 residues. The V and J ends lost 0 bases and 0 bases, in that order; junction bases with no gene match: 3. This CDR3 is CASSVGTGRSYNEQFF. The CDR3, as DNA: TGTGCCAGCAGCGTAGGGACAGGCCGCTCCTACAATGAGCAGTTCTTC.

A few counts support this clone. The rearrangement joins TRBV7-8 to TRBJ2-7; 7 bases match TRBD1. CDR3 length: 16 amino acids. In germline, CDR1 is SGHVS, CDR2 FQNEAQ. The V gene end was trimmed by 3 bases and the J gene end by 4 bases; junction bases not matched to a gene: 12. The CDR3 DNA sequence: TGTGCCAGCAGCTTGAACTTAGACAGGGATTCTTACGAGCAGTACTTC. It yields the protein CASSLNLDRDSYEQYF.

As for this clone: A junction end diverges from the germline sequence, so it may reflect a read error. In DNA form, the CDR3 reads TGTGCCAGCAGTAGCCAGGCACCGGCAAACTATGGCTACACCTTC. Amino acid sequence: CASSSQAPANYGYTF. V and J are TRBV19 and TRBJ1-2; the D is unclear. This CDR3 has 15 amino acids. Germline V gene lookup returns CDR1 LNHDA and CDR2 SQIVND (reference sequence).

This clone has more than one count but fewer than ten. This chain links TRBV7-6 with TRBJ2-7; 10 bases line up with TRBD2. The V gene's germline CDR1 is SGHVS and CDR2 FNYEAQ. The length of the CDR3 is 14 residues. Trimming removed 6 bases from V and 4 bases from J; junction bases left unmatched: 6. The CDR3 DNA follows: TGTGCCAGCAGTTATGCGACTAGCGGGTACGAGCAGTACTTC. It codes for CASSYATSGYEQYF.

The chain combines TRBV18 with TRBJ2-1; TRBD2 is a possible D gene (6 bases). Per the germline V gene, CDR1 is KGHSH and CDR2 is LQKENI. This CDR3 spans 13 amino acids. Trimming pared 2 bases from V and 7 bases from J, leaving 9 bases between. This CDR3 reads CASSPGSGNEQFF. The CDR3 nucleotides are TGTGCCAGCTCACCAGGTAGCGGTAATGAGCAGTTCTTC.

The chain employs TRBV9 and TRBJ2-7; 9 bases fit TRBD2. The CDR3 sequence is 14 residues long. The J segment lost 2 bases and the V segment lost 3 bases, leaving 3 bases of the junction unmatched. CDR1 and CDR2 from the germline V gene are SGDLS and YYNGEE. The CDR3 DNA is TGTGCCAGCAGCGGGGGCGGGAGGGCCTACGAGCAGTACTTC. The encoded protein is CASSGGGRAYEQYF.

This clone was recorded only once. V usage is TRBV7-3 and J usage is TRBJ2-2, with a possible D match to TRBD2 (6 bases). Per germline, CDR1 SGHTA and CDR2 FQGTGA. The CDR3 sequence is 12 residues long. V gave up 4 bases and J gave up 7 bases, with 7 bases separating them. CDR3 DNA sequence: TGTGCCAGCAGCTCGACTAGCGGGGAGCTGTTTTTT. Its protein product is CASSSTSGELFF.

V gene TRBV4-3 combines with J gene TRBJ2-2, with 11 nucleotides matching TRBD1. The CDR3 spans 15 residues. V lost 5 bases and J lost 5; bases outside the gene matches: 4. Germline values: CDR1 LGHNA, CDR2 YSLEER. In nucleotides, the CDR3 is TGCGCCAGCAGCGGGGACAGGGGGGGAACCGGGGAGCTGTTTTTT. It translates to CASSGDRGGTGELFF.

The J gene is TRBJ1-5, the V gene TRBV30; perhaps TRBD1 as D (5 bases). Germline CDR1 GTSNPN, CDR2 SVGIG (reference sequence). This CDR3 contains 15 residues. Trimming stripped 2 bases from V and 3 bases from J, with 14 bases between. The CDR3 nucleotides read TGTGCCTGGAGTTGGTCCGCCGGACACAATCAGCCCCAGCATTTT. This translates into CAWSWSAGHNQPQHF.

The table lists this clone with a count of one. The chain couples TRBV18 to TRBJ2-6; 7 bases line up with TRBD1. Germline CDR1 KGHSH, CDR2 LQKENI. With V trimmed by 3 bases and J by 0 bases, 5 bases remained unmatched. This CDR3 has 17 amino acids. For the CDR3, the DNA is TGTGCCAGCTCACCTACGACAGGGTACTCTGGGGCCAACGTCCTGACTTTC. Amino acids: CASSPTTGYSGANVLTF.

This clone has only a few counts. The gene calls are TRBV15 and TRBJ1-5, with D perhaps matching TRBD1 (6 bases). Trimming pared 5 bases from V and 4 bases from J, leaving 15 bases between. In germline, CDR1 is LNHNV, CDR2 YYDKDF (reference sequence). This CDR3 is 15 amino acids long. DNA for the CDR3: TGTGCCACCAGCCCAGGACAGACTAAAAATCAGCCCCAGCATTTT. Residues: CATSPGQTKNQPQHF.

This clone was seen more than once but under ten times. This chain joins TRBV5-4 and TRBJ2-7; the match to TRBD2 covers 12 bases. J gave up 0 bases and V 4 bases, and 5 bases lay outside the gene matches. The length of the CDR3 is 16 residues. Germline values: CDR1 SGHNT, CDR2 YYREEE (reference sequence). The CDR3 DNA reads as TGTGCCAGCAGCCAGGGACTAGCGGGTTACTCCTACGAGCAGTACTTC. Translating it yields CASSQGLAGYSYEQYF.

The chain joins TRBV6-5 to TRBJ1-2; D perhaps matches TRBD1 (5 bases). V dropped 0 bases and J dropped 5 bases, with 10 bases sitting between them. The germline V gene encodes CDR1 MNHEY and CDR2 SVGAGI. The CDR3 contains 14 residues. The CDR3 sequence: CASSYSETDYGYTF. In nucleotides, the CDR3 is TGTGCCAGCAGTTACTCCGAGACAGATTATGGCTACACCTTC.

As DNA, the CDR3 is TGTGCCAGCAGCCCGCTACAGGGGACCCAGTACTTC. It is translated as CASSPLQGTQYF. V usage is TRBV7-9 and J usage is TRBJ2-5, with a weak D call TRBD1 (6 bases). The CDR3 runs to 12 residues. Germline V gene sequence: CDR1 SEHNR, CDR2 FQNEAQ (reference sequence). V was trimmed by 5 bases and J by 7 bases, leaving 11 bases between them.

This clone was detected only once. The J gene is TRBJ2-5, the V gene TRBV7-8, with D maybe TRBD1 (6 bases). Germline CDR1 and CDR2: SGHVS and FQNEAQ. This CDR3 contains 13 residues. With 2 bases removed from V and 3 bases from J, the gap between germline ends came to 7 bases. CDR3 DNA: TGTGCCAGCAGCTTAAGGACAGAAGAGACCCAGTACTTC. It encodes CASSLRTEETQYF.

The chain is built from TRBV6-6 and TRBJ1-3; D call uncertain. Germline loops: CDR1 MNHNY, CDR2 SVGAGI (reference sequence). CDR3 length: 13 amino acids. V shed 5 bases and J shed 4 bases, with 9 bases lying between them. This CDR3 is CASSDPGGNTIYF. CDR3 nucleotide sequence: TGTGCCAGCAGTGACCCAGGAGGAAACACCATATATTTT.

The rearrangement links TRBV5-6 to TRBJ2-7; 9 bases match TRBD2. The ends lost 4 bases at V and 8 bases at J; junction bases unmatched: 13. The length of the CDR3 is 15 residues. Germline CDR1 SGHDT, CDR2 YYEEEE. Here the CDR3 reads CASSPTGTSPPQQYF. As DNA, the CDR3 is TGTGCCAGCAGCCCTACTGGGACTAGCCCCCCCCAGCAGTACTTC.

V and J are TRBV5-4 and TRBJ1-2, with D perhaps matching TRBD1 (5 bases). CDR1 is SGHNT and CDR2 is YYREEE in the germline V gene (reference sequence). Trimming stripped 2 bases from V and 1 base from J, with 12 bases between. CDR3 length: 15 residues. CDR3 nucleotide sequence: TGTGCCAGCAGCTTTTGGGGCAGGGATAACTATGGCTACACCTTC. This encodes CASSFWGRDNYGYTF.

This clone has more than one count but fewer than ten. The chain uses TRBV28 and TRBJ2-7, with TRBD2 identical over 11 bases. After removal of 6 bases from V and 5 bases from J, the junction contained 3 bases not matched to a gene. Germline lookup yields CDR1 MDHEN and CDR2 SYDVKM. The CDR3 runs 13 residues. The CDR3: CASSWGLADEQYF. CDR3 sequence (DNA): TGTGCCAGCAGCTGGGGACTAGCGGACGAGCAGTACTTC.

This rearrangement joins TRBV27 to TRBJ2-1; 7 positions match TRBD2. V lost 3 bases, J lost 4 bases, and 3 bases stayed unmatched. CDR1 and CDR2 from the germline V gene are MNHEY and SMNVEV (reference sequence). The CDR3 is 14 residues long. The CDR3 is CASSFLREYNEQFF. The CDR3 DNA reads TGTGCCAGCAGTTTTTTGCGGGAGTACAATGAGCAGTTCTTC.

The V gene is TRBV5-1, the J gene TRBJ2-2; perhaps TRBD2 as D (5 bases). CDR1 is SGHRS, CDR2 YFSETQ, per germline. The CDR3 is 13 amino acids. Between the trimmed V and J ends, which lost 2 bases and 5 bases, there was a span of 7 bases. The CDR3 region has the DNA TGCGCCAGCAGCTTTTGGAGGACCGGGGAGCTGTTTTTT. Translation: CASSFWRTGELFF.

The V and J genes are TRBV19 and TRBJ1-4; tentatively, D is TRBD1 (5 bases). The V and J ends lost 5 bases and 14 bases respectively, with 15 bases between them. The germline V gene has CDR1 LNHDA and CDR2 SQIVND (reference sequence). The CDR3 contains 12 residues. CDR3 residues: CASSPQGAFLFF. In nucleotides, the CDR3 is TGTGCCAGTAGTCCCCAGGGCGCCTTCCTGTTTTTT.